These 32 T cell receptor beta chains were sequenced from one sample in a study of early T cells in non-severe SARS-CoV-2 infection. MiXCR, run by TCRdb on the 5' RACE reads, gives a single entry per CDR3 protein. Here the sample spans 98,000 or so distinct CDR3 sequences, 11% being singletons. The sample taken for sequencing was whole blood. These receptors were obtained from an adult who was a healthcare worker with PCR-confirmed SARS-CoV-2 infection or an uninfected control (not recorded which).

V and J are TRBV5-1 and TRBJ2-5, with TRBD1 as a possible D gene (6 bases). CDR1 and CDR2 from the germline V gene are SGHRS and YFSETQ. Trimming took off 4 bases at V and 5 bases at J, with 12 bases between the two ends. The CDR3 contains 13 residues. The CDR3 sequence: CASSPQGSETQYF. DNA of the CDR3: TGCGCCAGCAGCCCGCAGGGGAGCGAGACCCAGTACTTC.

In DNA form, the CDR3 reads TGCAGCGTCGGTAGCAGACTTAACACCGGGGAGCTGTTTTTT. Protein: CSVGSRLNTGELFF. The V call is TRBV29-1, the J call TRBJ2-2; D gene uncertain. This CDR3 has 14 amino acids. Trimming removed 6 bases at V and 2 bases at J, with 13 bases between. Germline CDR1 is SQVTM and CDR2 is ANQGSEA.

The V gene is TRBV10-3, the J gene TRBJ1-1; D call uncertain. CDR3 size: 13 residues. Trimming stripped 4 bases from V and 1 base from J, with 7 bases between. The germline V gene encodes CDR1 ENHRY and CDR2 SYGVKD. CDR3 protein: CAISGPENTEAFF. The DNA for the CDR3 is TGTGCCATCAGTGGGCCCGAGAACACTGAAGCTTTCTTT.

This clonotype was seen ten or more times. The chain combines TRBV20-1 with TRBJ2-5; D is perhaps TRBD2 (5 bases). This CDR3 is built from 17 residues. Germline CDR1 DFQATT, CDR2 SNEGSKA (reference sequence). Trimming took off 6 bases at V and 2 bases at J, with 25 bases between the two ends. The DNA for the CDR3 is TGCAGTGCCAATCCGGGATTTCCAATTCTCTTACAAGAGACCCAGTACTTC. Protein product: CSANPGFPILLQETQYF.

This clonotype showed up many times. The chain carries TRBV18 and TRBJ1-5; D is undetermined. The CDR3 consists of 14 residues. Trimming took off 6 bases at V and 7 bases at J, with 16 bases between the two ends. Germline CDR1 is KGHSH and CDR2 is LQKENI. In DNA form, the CDR3 reads TGTGCCAGCTCCCGTGGCGGGAGAGGACAGCCCCAGCATTTT. Encoded protein: CASSRGGRGQPQHF.

This clonotype was seen at least ten times. This sequence joins TRBV18 and TRBJ2-7; D is unclear. Germline V CDR1 and CDR2: KGHSH, LQKENI. The CDR3 contains 15 residues. Between the trimmed V and J ends, which lost 0 bases and 3 bases, there was a span of 12 bases. CDR3 DNA sequence: TGTGCCAGCTCACCACCGGCAGGATACTTCTACGAGCAGTACTTC. Its translation is CASSPPAGYFYEQYF.

A few counts support this clonotype. The chain recombines TRBV20-1 with TRBJ2-1, with 8 positions matching TRBD2. This CDR3 comprises 12 residues. The V segment lost 4 bases and the J segment 5 bases; nucleotides outside the gene matches: 1. Germline CDR1 is DFQATT and CDR2 is SNEGSKA (reference sequence). CDR3 coding DNA: TGCAGTGCTAAGCGGGGGAACAATGAGCAGTTCTTC. It specifies CSAKRGNNEQFF.

This clonotype has ten or more counts. The rearrangement joins TRBV12-3 or TRBV12-4 to TRBJ2-3; D perhaps matches TRBD1 (5 bases). Trimming removed 3 bases at V and 2 bases at J, with 9 bases between. The CDR3 totals 14 residues. The CDR3 is CASSLTAPTDTQYF. The CDR3 DNA sequence: TGTGCCAGCAGTTTGACAGCGCCCACAGATACGCAGTATTTT.

The chain combines TRBV5-6 with TRBJ2-1; D not resolved. The CDR3 is made up of 15 amino acids. Germline V lookup: CDR1 SGHDT, CDR2 YYEEEE. Trimming removed 2 bases at V and 3 bases at J, with 12 bases between. CDR3 region: CASSLKGRGYNEQFF. CDR3 nucleotides: TGTGCCAGCAGCTTAAAGGGTAGAGGCTACAATGAGCAGTTCTTC.

This clonotype was counted a few times. The CDR3 protein is CASSESSLAGGRETQYF. As DNA, the CDR3 is TGCGCCAGCAGTGAGTCGAGCCTAGCGGGGGGCCGTGAGACCCAGTACTTC. The chain links TRBV10-2 to TRBJ2-5, with 11 bases aligning to TRBD2. This CDR3 is built from 17 residues. V lost 0 bases and J lost 5; bases outside the gene matches: 8. Germline-derived CDR1 and CDR2 are WSHSY and SAAADI.

J is TRBJ1-2 and V is TRBV20-1; no reliable D call. Germline V gene sequence: CDR1 DFQATT, CDR2 SNEGSKA (reference sequence). The CDR3 is 11 amino acids. The V and J ends lost 0 bases and 7 bases respectively, with 6 bases between them. The CDR3 region is CSARDAGGYTF. The CDR3 coding sequence is TGCAGTGCTAGAGATGCGGGTGGCTACACCTTC.

The table lists this clonotype with a few counts. This chain uses TRBV29-1 with TRBJ1-1, with TRBD1 matching over 8 bases. V lost 6 bases and J lost 0; bases outside the gene matches: 3. The CDR3 runs 13 residues. CDR1 and CDR2 (germline): SQVTM, ANQGSEA. The CDR3 loop reads CSVQGVLNTEAFF. In DNA, the CDR3 is TGCAGCGTACAGGGGGTATTGAACACTGAAGCTTTCTTT.

In its sample, this clonotype was seen many times. V gene TRBV5-1 combines with J gene TRBJ1-6; TRBD1 is a possible D gene (6 bases). V was shortened by 7 bases and J by 8 bases, with 19 bases between the two germline ends. The CDR3 has 15 residues. CDR1 SGHRS and CDR2 YFSETQ come from the germline V gene. In DNA, the CDR3 is TGCGCCAGCCGCGAACAGGGCAGGGTAGATTCACCCCTCCACTTT. Protein sequence: CASREQGRVDSPLHF. Full variable domain (outside the CDR3, taken from reference TRBV5-1 and TRBJ1-6): KAGVTQTPRYLIKTRGQQVTLSCSPISGHRSVSWYQQTPGQGLQFLFEYFSETQRNKGNFPGRFSGRQFSNSRSEMNVSTLELGDSALYLCASREQGRVDSPLHFGNGTRLTVT.

V usage is TRBV6-6 and J usage is TRBJ2-1; D is possibly TRBD2 (6 bases). Between the trimmed V and J ends, which lost 2 bases and 14 bases, there was a span of 13 bases. CDR3 size: 12 residues. From germline, CDR1 is MNHNY and CDR2 SVGAGI (reference sequence). The CDR3 protein is CASSYLGGEEFF. The DNA for the CDR3 is TGTGCCAGCAGTTACCTTGGCGGGGAGGAGTTCTTC.

This clonotype was recorded a few times. This chain uses TRBV6-2 or TRBV6-3 with TRBJ2-5; 14 bases agree with TRBD2. This CDR3 is built from 18 residues. With V trimmed by 4 bases and J by 0 bases, 7 bases remained unmatched. Germline lookup yields CDR1 MNHEY and CDR2 SVGEGT. The CDR3 sequence is CASSSGTSGGPYQETQYF. The CDR3 bases are TGTGCCAGCAGTTCCGGGACTAGCGGGGGCCCGTACCAAGAGACCCAGTACTTC.

This clonotype appeared many times. V is TRBV18 and J is TRBJ2-7; D may be TRBD1 (5 bases). This CDR3 contains 14 residues. Germline assignment: CDR1 KGHSH and CDR2 LQKENI. Trimming shortened V by 1 base and J by 3 bases, and 10 bases separated the two germline ends. The CDR3 nucleotides read TGTGCCAGCTCACCACAGGCGGACAACTACGAGCAGTACTTC. The encoded protein is CASSPQADNYEQYF.

In this sample, this clonotype turned up many times. The V call is TRBV6-1, the J call TRBJ2-6; D is unresolved. The germline gives CDR1 MNHNS, CDR2 SASEGT. There are 14 residues in the CDR3. Deletions cut 5 bases from V and 0 bases from J, with 5 bases between. The CDR3 sequence: CASSSASGANVLTF. DNA of the CDR3: TGTGCCAGCAGTTCGGCCTCTGGGGCCAACGTCCTGACTTTC.

The CDR3 DNA reads as TGCAGCGTTGGGCTTCCAGGGGGCCAAGAGACCCAGTACTTC. It encodes CSVGLPGGQETQYF. The V gene is TRBV29-1, the J gene TRBJ2-5; 7 bases are shared with TRBD1. The CDR3 totals 14 residues. Losses at the gene ends were 4 bases for V and 1 base for J; bases not matched to a gene: 6. Germline V gene lookup returns CDR1 SQVTM and CDR2 ANQGSEA.

This clonotype was seen a few times. The V and J genes are TRBV5-4 and TRBJ1-1, with TRBD1 identical over 7 bases. The junction had 6 bases not matched to a gene; V was cut back by 4 bases and J by 0 bases. The CDR3 extends over 15 amino acids. Per germline, CDR1 SGHNT and CDR2 YYREEE (reference sequence). This chain's CDR3 is CASSLNRGMNTEAFF. As DNA, the CDR3 is TGTGCCAGCAGCCTTAACAGGGGCATGAACACTGAAGCTTTCTTT. The full variable domain, in which reference TRBV5-4 and TRBJ1-1 provide the parts outside the CDR3, is ETGVTQSPTHLIKTRGQQVTLRCSSQSGHNTVSWYQQALGQGPQFIFQYYREEENGRGNFPPRFSGLQFPNYSSELNVNALELDDSALYLCASSLNRGMNTEAFFGQGTRLTVV.

This rearrangement joins TRBV6-1 to TRBJ2-3, with D hard to call. From germline, CDR1 is MNHNS and CDR2 SASEGT. The CDR3 is 13 amino acids. V was trimmed by 6 bases and J by 5 bases, leaving 12 bases between them. CDR3 protein: CASSSLDQDTQYF. In DNA form, the CDR3 reads TGTGCCAGCAGCTCCCTGGACCAAGATACGCAGTATTTT.

Ten or more counts support this clonotype. This chain joins TRBV12-3 or TRBV12-4 and TRBJ2-5; 14 bases are a match to TRBD2. The CDR3 runs to 16 residues. The junction had 4 bases not matched to a gene; V was cut back by 5 bases and J by 2 bases. CDR3 residues: CASSMGLAGVQETQYF. The CDR3 DNA reads as TGTGCCAGCAGTATGGGACTAGCGGGAGTTCAAGAGACCCAGTACTTC.

V gene TRBV6-1 combines with J gene TRBJ1-5; D gene uncertain. The CDR3 has 13 amino acids. Trimming took off 3 bases at V and 4 bases at J, with 7 bases between the two ends. The germline gives CDR1 MNHNS, CDR2 SASEGT. The CDR3 nucleotides read TGTGCCAGCAGTGATCTCCTAAATCAGCCCCAGCATTTT. As protein: CASSDLLNQPQHF.

This clonotype was observed a few times. The chain uses TRBV24-1 and TRBJ2-3; tentatively, D is TRBD1 or TRBD2 (6 bases each). The CDR3 contains 16 residues. CDR1 and CDR2 (germline): KGHDR, SFDVKD. Trimming left V 2 bases short and J 5 bases short, with 16 bases between. CDR3 sequence: CATSDSHYRGQDTQYF. The CDR3, as DNA: TGTGCCACCAGTGATTCCCATTACCGGGGGCAAGATACGCAGTATTTT.

The genes are TRBV12-3 or TRBV12-4 and TRBJ2-7, with a tentative D call TRBD1 (5 bases). The V end was cut by 3 bases, the J end by 3 bases, with 9 bases between. There are 13 residues in the CDR3. CDR3 DNA sequence: TGTGCCAGCAGTTTTGACAGCTACTACGAGCAGTACTTC. Translated: CASSFDSYYEQYF.

This clonotype was seen only a few times. The chain joins TRBV6-6 to TRBJ2-3; 7 bases agree with TRBD1. This CDR3 spans 15 amino acids. V trimming: 3 bases; J trimming: 3 bases; junction bases outside the gene matches: 6. CDR1 and CDR2 (germline): MNHNY, SVGAGI (reference sequence). This chain's CDR3 is CASSYQGVVTDTQYF. The CDR3 DNA is TGTGCCAGCAGTTATCAGGGGGTGGTAACAGATACGCAGTATTTT.

This clonotype came up many times. The rearrangement uses TRBV5-6 and TRBJ1-4; 7 positions agree with TRBD1. V dropped 1 base and J dropped 9; count of bases not matched to a gene: 6. Germline V CDR1 and CDR2: SGHDT, YYEEEE. This CDR3 has 14 amino acids. CDR3 sequence reads: CASSLSRQGQKLFF. The DNA for the CDR3 is TGTGCCAGCAGCTTGAGCCGACAGGGACAAAAACTGTTTTTT.

The table lists this clonotype with a few counts. The V gene is TRBV9, the J gene TRBJ2-3; perhaps TRBD2 as D (6 bases). The V gene lost 0 bases and the J gene lost 5 bases, with 13 bases spanning the gap. CDR1 SGDLS and CDR2 YYNGEE come from the germline V gene. The CDR3 loop spans 15 amino acids. The chain's CDR3 is CASSVGLQAGDTQYF. CDR3 bases: TGTGCCAGCAGCGTAGGTTTGCAAGCGGGAGATACGCAGTATTTT. The whole variable domain, remainder taken from reference TRBV9 and TRBJ2-3, is DSGVTQTPKHLITATGQRVTLRCSPRSGDLSVYWYQQSLDQGLQFLIQYYNGEERAKGNILERFSAQQFPDLHSELNLSSLELGDSALYFCASSVGLQAGDTQYFGPGTRLTVL.

A few counts support this clonotype. The chain uses TRBV20-1 and TRBJ2-3; D is unclear. V lost 6 bases to trimming and J lost 4 bases, with 11 bases between them. Germline CDR1 is DFQATT and CDR2 is SNEGSKA (reference sequence). This CDR3 comprises 12 residues. DNA of the CDR3: TGCAGTGCCCCTAAGAGGCCAGATACGCAGTATTTT. Its translation is CSAPKRPDTQYF.

A remark on this clonotype: A much larger clone is a single base away; this may be a read error. The rearrangement links TRBV5-4 to TRBJ1-1; D is undetermined. This CDR3 has 16 amino acids. Trimming took 2 bases from V and 6 from J, leaving 20 bases between them. Per the germline V gene, CDR1 is SGHNT and CDR2 is YYREEE (reference sequence). Here the CDR3 DNA reads TGTGCCAGCAGCTTTGGGCCCCGAGGATTTTCCCCTGAAGCTTTCTTT. Protein sequence: CASSFGPRGFSPEAFF.

This clonotype occurred many times. The chain couples TRBV5-1 to TRBJ2-7; D call uncertain. The CDR3 contains 17 residues. CDR1 and CDR2 (germline): SGHRS, YFSETQ. The ends were cut back, 0 bases at V and 2 bases at J, with 18 bases in the middle. The CDR3 sequence is CASSLGLVAGRPYEQYF. In DNA form, the CDR3 reads TGCGCCAGCAGCTTGGGGTTGGTAGCAGGTCGCCCCTACGAGCAGTACTTC.

This clonotype has at least ten counts. The chain carries TRBV11-2 and TRBJ1-5, with TRBD1 matching 7 bases. Trimming removed 0 bases from V and 7 bases from J; junction bases left unmatched: 6. Germline V gene lookup returns CDR1 SGHAT and CDR2 FQNNGV. The CDR3 consists of 15 residues. The CDR3 DNA reads as TGTGCCAGCAGCTTAGACAGGGGGTCACAACAGCCCCAGCATTTT. This gives the protein CASSLDRGSQQPQHF.

This clonotype was observed a single time. The chain recombines TRBV11-3 with TRBJ2-6; D remains ambiguous. V was trimmed by 5 bases and J by 0 bases, leaving 8 bases between them. Germline CDR1 SGHNT, CDR2 YENEEA. CDR3 size: 15 residues. The CDR3 bases are TGTGCCAGCAGCCCCAGAGACTCTGGGGCCAACGTCCTGACTTTC. It encodes CASSPRDSGANVLTF.